Sequencing of this TCR beta chain was carried out in a study of blood T cell repertoires in COVID-19. Study-wide context: PBMCs, B-cell-depleted T cells, or T cells were the source of the cDNA or gDNA that made up the material.

Produced via immunoSEQ multiplex PCR; TCRdb's table is partial and in-frame only. Of about 100,000 clones listed, approximately 91% are singletons. The TCR comes from a man aged 45-65 years with acute or convalescent COVID-19. Sequenced: peripheral blood.

This CDR3 is CASSTGSTGETQYF. CDR3 nucleotide sequence: TGTGCCAGCAGCACCGGGTCCACGGGAGAGACCCAGTACTTC. V and J are TRBV7-8 and TRBJ2-5; D unresolved. Germline-derived CDR1 and CDR2 are SGHVS and FQNEAQ. The V end lost 5 bases, the J end lost 4 bases, and 14 bases lay between the germline ends. The CDR3 has 14 residues.